What follows are 13 T cell receptor beta chains derived from one specimen sequenced in a study of blood T cell repertoires in COVID-19. The method was immunoSEQ multiplex PCR; TCRdb's version includes in-frame clones alone and lacks a portion of them. The top ten hold about 10% of the sample, which has over 95,000 clones, roughly 79% seen once. What was sequenced was peripheral blood. These receptors were collected from a human donor in a cohort sampled during active COVID-19.

V gene TRBV6-2 or TRBV6-3 combines with J gene TRBJ1-2; 9 nucleotides match TRBD1. Germline V gene sequence: CDR1 MNHEY, CDR2 SVGEGT. The V and J ends lost 4 bases and 5 bases, in that order; junction bases with no gene match: 11. The CDR3 consists of 16 residues. CDR3 coding DNA: TGTGCCAGCAGTTTGTTACCGGGACAGGGAGCGTATGGCTACACCTTC. Protein sequence: CASSLLPGQGAYGYTF.

The J gene is TRBJ1-2, the V gene TRBV5-8; 9 positions match TRBD1. The CDR3 covers 15 residues. The V gene end was trimmed by 1 base and the J gene end by 7 bases; junction bases not matched to a gene: 8. The germline CDR1 and CDR2 sequences are SGHTS and YDEGEE. The CDR3 loop is CASSLYGQGRIGYTF. The CDR3 DNA reads as TGTGCCAGCAGCTTGTACGGACAGGGGAGGATTGGCTACACCTTC.

The chain employs TRBV5-1 and TRBJ1-1, with 9 bases matching TRBD1. V lost 8 bases and J lost 4; bases outside the gene matches: 9. Germline CDR1 and CDR2: SGHRS and YFSETQ. This CDR3 is built from 14 residues. Written as DNA, the CDR3 is TGCGCCAGTTGGTTAGGACAGGGGAGCACTGAAGCTTTCTTT. Translated: CASWLGQGSTEAFF.

CDR3 DNA sequence: TGTGCCACCACTAAACACGACATTCAGTACTTC. Translation gives CATTKHDIQYF. The chain has TRBV12-3 or TRBV12-4 and TRBJ2-4; D gene uncertain. V was trimmed by 10 bases and J by 8 bases, leaving 12 bases between them. The CDR3 runs 11 residues.

This chain uses TRBV5-6 with TRBJ1-4; the match to TRBD1 covers 7 bases. Losses at the gene ends were 4 bases for V and 0 bases for J; bases not matched to a gene: 3. The CDR3 has 15 amino acids. CDR1 and CDR2 from the germline V gene are SGHDT and YYEEEE. CDR3 sequence reads: CASSPGGTTNEKLFF. The CDR3 DNA follows: TGTGCCAGCAGCCCAGGGGGTACAACTAATGAAAAACTGTTTTTT.

This clone was picked up one time. V and J are TRBV3-1 (or the pseudogene TRBV3-2) and TRBJ1-1; possibly TRBD1 for D (6 bases). The germline V gene has CDR1 LGHDT and CDR2 YNNKEL (reference sequence). V dropped 4 bases and J dropped 0 bases, with 9 bases sitting between them. This CDR3 region has 14 residues. CDR3 protein: CASSPGQLNTEAFF. DNA for the CDR3: TGTGCCAGCAGCCCGGGACAACTGAACACTGAAGCTTTCTTT.

The chain employs TRBV11-1 and TRBJ1-1; 9 bases align to TRBD1. Looked up from germline, CDR1 is SGHAT and CDR2 is FQDESV (reference sequence). Unmatched junction bases numbered 5, after V lost 3 bases and J lost 6 bases. CDR3 size: 14 residues. The CDR3 nucleotides read TGTGCCAGCAGCTTCACAGGGGGCGAGGCTGAAGCTTTCTTT. This translates into CASSFTGGEAEAFF. The full variable domain, rest sourced from reference TRBV11-1 and TRBJ1-1, is EAEVAQSPRYKITEKSQAVAFWCDPISGHATLYWYRQILGQGPELLVQFQDESVVDDSQLPKDRFSAERLKGVDSTLKIQPAELGDSAMYLCASSFTGGEAEAFFGQGTRLTVV.

This clone turned up a few times. The V and J genes are TRBV7-9 and TRBJ2-7; TRBD1 agrees at 7 bases. The V and J ends lost 3 bases and 2 bases, in that order; junction bases with no gene match: 7. Germline V lookup: CDR1 SEHNR, CDR2 FQNEAQ (reference sequence). CDR3 length equals 15 residues. CDR3 nucleotides: TGTGCCAGCAGCTTGGGGGACAGACAGCCCTACGAGCAGTACTTC. Protein sequence: CASSLGDRQPYEQYF.

The genes are TRBV27 and TRBJ2-7; 7 bases agree with TRBD1. The CDR3 runs 13 residues. After removal of 5 bases from V and 4 bases from J, the junction contained 5 bases not matched to a gene. Per germline, CDR1 MNHEY and CDR2 SMNVEV (reference sequence). The CDR3: CASSLFRGYEQYF. CDR3 bases: TGTGCCAGCAGTCTCTTCAGGGGGTACGAGCAGTACTTC.

This clone was seen a few times. This sequence joins TRBV5-6 and TRBJ1-1; D is perhaps TRBD1 (5 bases). The CDR3 loop spans 15 amino acids. Germline values: CDR1 SGHDT, CDR2 YYEEEE. V was trimmed by 2 bases and J by 5 bases, leaving 16 bases between them. The CDR3 region has the DNA TGTGCCAGCAGCTTTTCATCTGCAGGGCTGACTGAAGCTTTCTTT. Its translation: CASSFSSAGLTEAFF.

The genes are TRBV19 and TRBJ2-2; 9 bases are a match to TRBD1. There are 15 residues in the CDR3. Trimming removed 5 bases from V and 6 bases from J; junction bases left unmatched: 7. CDR1 and CDR2 (germline): LNHDA, SQIVND (reference sequence). In nucleotides, the CDR3 is TGTGCCAGTAGTTTTGGACAGGGGCTTCCCGGGGAGCTGTTTTTT. Translated: CASSFGQGLPGELFF.

The chain combines TRBV10-2 with TRBJ1-4, with TRBD1 matching 7 bases. Germline V lookup: CDR1 WSHSY, CDR2 SAAADI. The CDR3 contains 14 residues. The ends lost 6 bases at V and 10 bases at J; junction bases unmatched: 11. CDR3 region: CASSTDRASGKLFF. CDR3 DNA: TGCGCCAGCAGCACCGACAGGGCGAGTGGAAAACTGTTTTTT.

The chain links TRBV28 to TRBJ1-1, with TRBD1 identical over 8 bases. The ends lost 5 bases at V and 2 bases at J; junction bases unmatched: 7. This CDR3 has 15 residues. Germline CDR1 reads MDHEN; CDR2 reads SYDVKM. The CDR3 protein is CASSPATGANTEAFF. CDR3 nucleotide sequence: TGTGCCAGCAGTCCTGCGACAGGGGCTAACACTGAAGCTTTCTTT.